The clone carrying this TCR beta chain was seen repeatedly, ten times or more. Its antigen remains unknown. Using unique molecular identifiers, the investigators prepared the TCRbeta library. TCRdb redid the calling of the PCR reads with MiXCR, one entry per CDR3 protein. The profile shows 200,000 to 250,000 distinct CDR3 sequences, approximately 10% of them singletons. This sample was included in a study of T-cell reconstitution after alpha-beta-depleted transplantation in children. Notes on the study in general: The study traced high day-60 TCRbeta diversity in some patients to surviving recipient T cells and thymic progenitors. Several hundred expanded graft clones reportedly were the source of alpha-beta T cells about two months after transplant. After one year, T-cell counts and TCRbeta diversity mostly came from new T cells.

The germline V and J ends were trimmed by 1 base and 3 bases, with 10 bases remaining between them. CDR1 SQVTM and CDR2 ANQGSEA come from the germline V gene. CDR3 length: 13 residues. This TCR was sampled from a child less than two years old with acute myeloid leukemia, due to receive a stem cell transplant. The chain links TRBV29-1 to TRBJ2-7; possibly TRBD1 for D (6 bases). The source was PBMCs, collected before TCRalphabeta/CD19-depleted stem cell transplant. CDR3 DNA sequence: TGCAGCGTTGAAGGCGCCAGGGGCTACGAGCAGTACTTC. Translated, it gives CSVEGARGYEQYF.